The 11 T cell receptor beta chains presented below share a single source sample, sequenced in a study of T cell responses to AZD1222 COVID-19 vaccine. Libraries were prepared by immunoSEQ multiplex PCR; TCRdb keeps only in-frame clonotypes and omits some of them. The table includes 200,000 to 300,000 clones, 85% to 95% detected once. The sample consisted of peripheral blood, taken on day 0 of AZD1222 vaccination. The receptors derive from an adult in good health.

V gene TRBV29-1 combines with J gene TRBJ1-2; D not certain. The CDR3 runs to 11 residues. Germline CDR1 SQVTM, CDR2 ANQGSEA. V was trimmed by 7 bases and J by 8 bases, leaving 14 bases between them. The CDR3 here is CSASTDGGYTF. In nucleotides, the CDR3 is TGCAGCGCTTCTACAGACGGAGGCTACACCTTC.

The CDR3 is CASSPLGGSGNTIYF. The CDR3 DNA is TGTGCCAGCAGCCCGCTCGGGGGATCTGGAAACACCATATATTTT. The chain employs TRBV28 and TRBJ1-3; possible D gene TRBD1, 5 bases. Germline CDR1 and CDR2: MDHEN and SYDVKM. CDR3 size: 15 residues. Trimming left V 6 bases short and J 1 base short, with 13 bases between.

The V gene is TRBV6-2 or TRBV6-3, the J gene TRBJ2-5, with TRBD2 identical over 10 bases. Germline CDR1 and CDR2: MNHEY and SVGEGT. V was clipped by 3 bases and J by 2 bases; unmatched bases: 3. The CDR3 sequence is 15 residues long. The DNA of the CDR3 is TGTGCCAGCAGTTATCTAGCGGGAGCACAAGAGACCCAGTACTTC. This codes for CASSYLAGAQETQYF.

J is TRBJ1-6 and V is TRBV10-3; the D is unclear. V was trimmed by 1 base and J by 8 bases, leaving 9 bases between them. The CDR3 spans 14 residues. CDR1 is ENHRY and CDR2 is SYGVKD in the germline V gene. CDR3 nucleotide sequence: TGTGCCATCAGTGAGTTGGGGAATGATTCACCCCTCCACTTT. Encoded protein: CAISELGNDSPLHF.

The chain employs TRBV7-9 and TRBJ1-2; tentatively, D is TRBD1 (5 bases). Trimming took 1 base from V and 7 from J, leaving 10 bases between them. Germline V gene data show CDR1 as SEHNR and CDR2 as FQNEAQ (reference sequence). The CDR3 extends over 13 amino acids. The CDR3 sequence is CASSLESGVGYTF. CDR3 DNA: TGTGCCAGCAGCTTAGAGTCGGGGGTTGGCTACACCTTC.

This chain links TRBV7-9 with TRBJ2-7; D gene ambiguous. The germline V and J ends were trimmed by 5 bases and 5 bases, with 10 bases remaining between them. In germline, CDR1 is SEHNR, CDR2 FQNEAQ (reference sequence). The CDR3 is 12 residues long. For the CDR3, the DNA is TGTGCCAGCAGCCCGACGGCGAACGAGCAGTACTTC. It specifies CASSPTANEQYF. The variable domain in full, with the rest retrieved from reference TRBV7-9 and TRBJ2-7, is DTGVSQNPRHKITKRGQNVTFRCDPISEHNRLYWYRQTLGQGPEFLTYFQNEAQLEKSRLLSDRFSAERPKGSFSTLEIQRTEQGDSAMYLCASSPTANEQYFGPGTRLTVT.

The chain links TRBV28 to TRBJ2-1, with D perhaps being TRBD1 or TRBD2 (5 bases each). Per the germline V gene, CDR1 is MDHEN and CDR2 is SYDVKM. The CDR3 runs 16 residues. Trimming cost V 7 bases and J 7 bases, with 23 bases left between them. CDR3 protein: CASTPPGSSLFNEQFF. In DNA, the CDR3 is TGTGCCAGCACCCCCCCAGGGAGTAGCCTATTTAATGAGCAGTTCTTC.

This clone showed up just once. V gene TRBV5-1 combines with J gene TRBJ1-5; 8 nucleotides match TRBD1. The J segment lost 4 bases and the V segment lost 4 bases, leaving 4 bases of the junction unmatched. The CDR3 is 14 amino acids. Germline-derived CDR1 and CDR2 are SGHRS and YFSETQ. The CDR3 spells CASSEGQANQPQHF. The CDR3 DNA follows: TGCGCCAGCAGCGAGGGACAGGCGAATCAGCCCCAGCATTTT.

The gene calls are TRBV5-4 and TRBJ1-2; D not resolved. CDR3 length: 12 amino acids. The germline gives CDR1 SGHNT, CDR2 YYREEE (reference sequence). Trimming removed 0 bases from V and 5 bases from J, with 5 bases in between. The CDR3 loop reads CASSLAGYGYTF. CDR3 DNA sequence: TGTGCCAGCAGCTTGGCGGGATATGGCTACACCTTC.

In nucleotides, the CDR3 is TGTGCCAGCAGCCCGGGACCGCGAAATACGCAGTATTTT. It codes for CASSPGPRNTQYF. The chain couples TRBV11-2 to TRBJ2-3; D tentatively reads TRBD1 or TRBD2 (5 bases each). Germline V lookup: CDR1 SGHAT, CDR2 FQNNGV. V gave up 5 bases and J gave up 7 bases, with 13 bases separating them. The CDR3 is 13 amino acids.

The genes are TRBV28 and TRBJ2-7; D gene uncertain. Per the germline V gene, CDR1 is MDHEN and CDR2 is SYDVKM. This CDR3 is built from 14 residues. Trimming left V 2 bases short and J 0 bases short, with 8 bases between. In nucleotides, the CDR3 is TGTGCCAGCAGTTTAGGCAAGGGCTCCTACGAGCAGTACTTC. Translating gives CASSLGKGSYEQYF.